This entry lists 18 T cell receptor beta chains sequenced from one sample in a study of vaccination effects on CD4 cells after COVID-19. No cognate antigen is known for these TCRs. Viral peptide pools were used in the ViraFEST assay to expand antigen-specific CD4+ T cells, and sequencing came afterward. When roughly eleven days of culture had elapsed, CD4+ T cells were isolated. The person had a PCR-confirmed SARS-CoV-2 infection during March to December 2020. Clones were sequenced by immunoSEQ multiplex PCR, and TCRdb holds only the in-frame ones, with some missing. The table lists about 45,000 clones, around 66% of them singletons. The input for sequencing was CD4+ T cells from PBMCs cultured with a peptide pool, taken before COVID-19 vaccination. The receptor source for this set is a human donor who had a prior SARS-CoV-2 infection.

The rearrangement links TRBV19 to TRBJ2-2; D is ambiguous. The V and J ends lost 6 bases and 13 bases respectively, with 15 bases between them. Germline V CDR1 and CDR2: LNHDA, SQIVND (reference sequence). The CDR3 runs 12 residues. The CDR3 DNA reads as TGTGCCAGTAGCAAGACCTCACACGGGCTGTTTTTT. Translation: CASSKTSHGLFF.

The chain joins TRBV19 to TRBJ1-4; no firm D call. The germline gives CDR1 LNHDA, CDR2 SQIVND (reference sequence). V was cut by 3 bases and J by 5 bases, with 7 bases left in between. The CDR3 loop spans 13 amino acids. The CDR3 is CASSMFVNEKLFF. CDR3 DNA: TGTGCCAGTAGTATGTTTGTAAATGAAAAACTGTTTTTT.

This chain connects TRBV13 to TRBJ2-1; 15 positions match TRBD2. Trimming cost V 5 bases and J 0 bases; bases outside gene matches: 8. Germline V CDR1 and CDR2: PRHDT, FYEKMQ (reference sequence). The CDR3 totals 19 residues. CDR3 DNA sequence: TGTGCCAGCAGCCGGGGACTAGCGGGAGGTCCAAGCTCCTACAATGAGCAGTTCTTC. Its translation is CASSRGLAGGPSSYNEQFF.

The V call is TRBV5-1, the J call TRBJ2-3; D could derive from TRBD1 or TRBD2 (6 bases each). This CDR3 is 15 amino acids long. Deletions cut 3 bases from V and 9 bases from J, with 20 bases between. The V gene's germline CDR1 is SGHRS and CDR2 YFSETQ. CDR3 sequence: CASSSGTDGGRTQYF. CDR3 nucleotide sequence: TGCGCCAGCAGCTCCGGGACCGACGGGGGCCGGACGCAGTATTTT.

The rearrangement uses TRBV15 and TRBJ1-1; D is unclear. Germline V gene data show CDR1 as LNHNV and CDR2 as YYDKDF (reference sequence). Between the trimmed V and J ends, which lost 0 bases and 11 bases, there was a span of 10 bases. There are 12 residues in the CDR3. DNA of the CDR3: TGTGCCACCAGCAGAGATAGAACACGGGCTTTCTTT. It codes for CATSRDRTRAFF.

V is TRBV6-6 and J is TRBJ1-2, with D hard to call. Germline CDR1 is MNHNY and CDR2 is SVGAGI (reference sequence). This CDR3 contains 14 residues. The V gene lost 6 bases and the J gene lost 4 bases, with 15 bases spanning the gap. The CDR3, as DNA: TGTGCCAGCAGCCCAAGGTTGGGCCTCTATGGCTACACCTTC. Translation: CASSPRLGLYGYTF.

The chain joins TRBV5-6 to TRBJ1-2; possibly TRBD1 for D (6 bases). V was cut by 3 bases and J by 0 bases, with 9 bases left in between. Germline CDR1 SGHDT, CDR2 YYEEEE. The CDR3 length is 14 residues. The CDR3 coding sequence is TGTGCCAGCAGCTCCGGGACAACTAACTATGGCTACACCTTC. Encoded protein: CASSSGTTNYGYTF.

Here the CDR3 DNA reads TGTGCCTGGAATATAGGCGGAGCTTTCTCTGGAAACACCATATATTTT. Its translation is CAWNIGGAFSGNTIYF. V and J are TRBV30 and TRBJ1-3; D not resolved. Per the germline V gene, CDR1 is GTSNPN and CDR2 is SVGIG (reference sequence). This CDR3 is built from 16 residues. Trimming shortened V by 4 bases and J by 0 bases, and 16 bases separated the two germline ends.

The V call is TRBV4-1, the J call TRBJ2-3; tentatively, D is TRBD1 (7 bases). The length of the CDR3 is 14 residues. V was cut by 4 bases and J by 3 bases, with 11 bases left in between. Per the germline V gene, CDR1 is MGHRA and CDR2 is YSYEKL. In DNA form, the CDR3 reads TGCGCCAGCAGCCGCCCAGGGGGGACAGATACGCAGTATTTT. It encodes CASSRPGGTDTQYF.

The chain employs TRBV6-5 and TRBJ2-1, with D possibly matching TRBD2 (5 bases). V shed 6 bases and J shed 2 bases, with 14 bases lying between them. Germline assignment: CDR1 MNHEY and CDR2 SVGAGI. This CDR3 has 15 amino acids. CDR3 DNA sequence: TGTGCCAGCAGCCCCTGGGGAGCACCCTACAATGAGCAGTTCTTC. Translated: CASSPWGAPYNEQFF.

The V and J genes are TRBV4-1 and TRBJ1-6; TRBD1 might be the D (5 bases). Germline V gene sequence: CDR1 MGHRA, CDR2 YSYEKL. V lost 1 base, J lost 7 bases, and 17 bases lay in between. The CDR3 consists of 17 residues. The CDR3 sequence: CASSQVRGGSENSPLHF. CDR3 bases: TGCGCCAGCAGCCAAGTTCGGGGGGGATCGGAAAATTCACCCCTCCACTTT.

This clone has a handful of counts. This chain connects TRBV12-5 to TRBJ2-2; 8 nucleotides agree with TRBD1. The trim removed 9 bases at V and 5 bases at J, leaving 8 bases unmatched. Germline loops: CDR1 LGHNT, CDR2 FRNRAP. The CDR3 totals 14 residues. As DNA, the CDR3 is TGTGCTAGGGGGCGGGACAGGCTAACCGGGGAGCTGTTTTTT. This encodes CARGRDRLTGELFF.

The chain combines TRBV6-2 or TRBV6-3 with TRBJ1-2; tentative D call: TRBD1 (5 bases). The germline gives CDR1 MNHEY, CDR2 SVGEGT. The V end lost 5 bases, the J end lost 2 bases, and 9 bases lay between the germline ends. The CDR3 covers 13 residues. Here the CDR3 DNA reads TGTGCCAGCAGTGGGACGGGGAACTATGGCTACACCTTC. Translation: CASSGTGNYGYTF.

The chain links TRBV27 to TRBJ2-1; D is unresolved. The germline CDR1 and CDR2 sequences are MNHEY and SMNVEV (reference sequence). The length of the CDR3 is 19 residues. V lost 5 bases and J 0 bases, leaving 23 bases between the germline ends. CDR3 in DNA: TGTGCCAGCAGTCCTACCCGGACGCTCATAGCCGGCTCCTACAATGAGCAGTTCTTC. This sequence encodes CASSPTRTLIAGSYNEQFF.

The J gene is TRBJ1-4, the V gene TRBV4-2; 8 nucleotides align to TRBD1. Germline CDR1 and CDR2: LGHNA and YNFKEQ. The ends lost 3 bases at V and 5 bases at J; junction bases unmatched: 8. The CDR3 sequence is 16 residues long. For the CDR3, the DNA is TGTGCCAGCAGCCATCGCGCGGGACAGGCAAATGAAAAACTGTTTTTT. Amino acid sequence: CASSHRAGQANEKLFF.

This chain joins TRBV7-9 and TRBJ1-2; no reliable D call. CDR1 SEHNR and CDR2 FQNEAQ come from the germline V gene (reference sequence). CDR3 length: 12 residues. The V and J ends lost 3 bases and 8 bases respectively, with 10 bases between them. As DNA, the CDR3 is TGTGCCAGCAGCTTTTGGGGAGGAGGCTACACCTTC. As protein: CASSFWGGGYTF.

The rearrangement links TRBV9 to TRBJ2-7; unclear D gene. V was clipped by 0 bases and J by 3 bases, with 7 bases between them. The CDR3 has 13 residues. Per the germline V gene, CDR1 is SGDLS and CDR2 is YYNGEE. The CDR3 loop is CASSVGQSYEQYF. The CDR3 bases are TGTGCCAGCAGCGTAGGCCAAAGCTACGAGCAGTACTTC.

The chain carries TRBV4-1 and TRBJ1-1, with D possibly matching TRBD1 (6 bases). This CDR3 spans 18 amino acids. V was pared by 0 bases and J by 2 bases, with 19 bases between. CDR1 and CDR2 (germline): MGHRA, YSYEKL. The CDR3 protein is CASSQDPSGAAGNTEAFF. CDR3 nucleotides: TGCGCCAGCAGCCAAGATCCTTCGGGGGCGGCGGGCAACACTGAAGCTTTCTTT.